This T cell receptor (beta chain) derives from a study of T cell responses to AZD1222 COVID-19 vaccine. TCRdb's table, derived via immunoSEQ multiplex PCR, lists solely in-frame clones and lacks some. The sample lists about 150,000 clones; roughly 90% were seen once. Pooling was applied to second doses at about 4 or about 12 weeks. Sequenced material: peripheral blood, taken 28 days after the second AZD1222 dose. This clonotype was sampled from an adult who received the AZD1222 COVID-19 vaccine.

The CDR3 region has the DNA TGTGCCAGCAGCCACAGGGCACTAGCGGACTACGAGCAGTACTTC. Translated: CASSHRALADYEQYF. The genes are TRBV3-1 (or the pseudogene TRBV3-2) and TRBJ2-7, with 8 bases aligning to TRBD2. The CDR3 consists of 15 residues. Unmatched junction bases numbered 7, after V lost 3 bases and J lost 3 bases. The germline gives CDR1 LGHDT, CDR2 YNNKEL (reference sequence).